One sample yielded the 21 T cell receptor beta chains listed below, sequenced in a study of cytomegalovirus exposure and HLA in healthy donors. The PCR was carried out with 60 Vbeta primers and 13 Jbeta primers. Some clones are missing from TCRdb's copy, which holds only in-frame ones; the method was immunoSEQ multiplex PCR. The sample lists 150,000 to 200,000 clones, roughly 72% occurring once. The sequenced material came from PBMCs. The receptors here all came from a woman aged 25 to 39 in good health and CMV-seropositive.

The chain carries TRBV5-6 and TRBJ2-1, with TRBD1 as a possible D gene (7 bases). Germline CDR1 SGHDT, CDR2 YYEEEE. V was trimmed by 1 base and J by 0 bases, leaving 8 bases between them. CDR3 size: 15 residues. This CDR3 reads CASSLQGGSYNEQFF. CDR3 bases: TGTGCCAGCAGCTTGCAGGGGGGCTCCTACAATGAGCAGTTCTTC.

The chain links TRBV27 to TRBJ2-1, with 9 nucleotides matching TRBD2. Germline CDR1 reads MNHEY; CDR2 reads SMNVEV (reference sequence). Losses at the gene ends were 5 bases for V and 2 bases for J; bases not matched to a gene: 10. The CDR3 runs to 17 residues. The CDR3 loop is CASSPGSGSGAYNEQFF. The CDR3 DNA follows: TGTGCCAGCAGTCCCGGTAGCGGGAGCGGGGCCTACAATGAGCAGTTCTTC.

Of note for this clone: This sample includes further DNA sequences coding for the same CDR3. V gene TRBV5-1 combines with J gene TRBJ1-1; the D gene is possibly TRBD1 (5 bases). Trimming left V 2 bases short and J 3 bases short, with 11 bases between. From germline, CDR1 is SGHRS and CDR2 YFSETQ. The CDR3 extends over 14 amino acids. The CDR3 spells CASSFWGGDTEAFF. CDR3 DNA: TGCGCCAGCAGCTTCTGGGGAGGGGACACTGAAGCTTTCTTT.

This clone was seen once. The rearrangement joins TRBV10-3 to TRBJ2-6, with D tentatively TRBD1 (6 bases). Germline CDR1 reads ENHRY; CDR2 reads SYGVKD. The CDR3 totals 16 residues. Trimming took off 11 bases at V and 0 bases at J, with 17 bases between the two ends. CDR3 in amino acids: CAVQQGLDSGANVLTF. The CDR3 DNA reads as TGTGCCGTCCAACAGGGTCTAGACTCTGGGGCCAACGTCCTGACTTTC.

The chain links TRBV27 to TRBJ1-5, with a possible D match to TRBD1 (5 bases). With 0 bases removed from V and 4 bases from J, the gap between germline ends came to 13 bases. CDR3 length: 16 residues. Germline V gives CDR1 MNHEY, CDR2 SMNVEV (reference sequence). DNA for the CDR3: TGTGCCAGCAGTTTATCGTGGGGGGTGAGGAATCAGCCCCAGCATTTT. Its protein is CASSLSWGVRNQPQHF.

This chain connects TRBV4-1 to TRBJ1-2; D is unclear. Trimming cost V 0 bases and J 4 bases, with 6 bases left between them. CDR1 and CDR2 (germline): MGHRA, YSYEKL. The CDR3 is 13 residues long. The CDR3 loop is CASSQDGIYGYTF. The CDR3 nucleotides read TGCGCCAGCAGCCAAGATGGCATCTATGGCTACACCTTC.

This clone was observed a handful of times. CDR3 protein: CASQVKGQNTEAFF. CDR3 DNA: TGTGCCTCGCAGGTCAAGGGGCAGAACACTGAAGCTTTCTTT. The chain joins TRBV6-4 to TRBJ1-1; TRBD1 is a possible D gene (5 bases). Trimming pared 11 bases from V and 1 base from J, leaving 17 bases between. The V gene's germline CDR1 is MRHNA and CDR2 SNTAGT. This CDR3 region has 14 residues.

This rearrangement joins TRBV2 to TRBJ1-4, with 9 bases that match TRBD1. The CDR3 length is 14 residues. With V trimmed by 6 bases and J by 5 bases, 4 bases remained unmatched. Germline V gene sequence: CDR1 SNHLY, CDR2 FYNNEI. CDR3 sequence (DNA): TGTGCCAGCAGGGTGACAGGGGGGAATGAAAAACTGTTTTTT. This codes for CASRVTGGNEKLFF.

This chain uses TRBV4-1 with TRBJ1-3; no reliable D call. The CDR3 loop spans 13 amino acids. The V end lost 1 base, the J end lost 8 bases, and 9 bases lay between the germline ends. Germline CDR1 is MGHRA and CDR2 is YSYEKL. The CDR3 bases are TGCGCCAGCAGCCAAGGTCCCGAGGACACCATATATTTT. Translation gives CASSQGPEDTIYF.

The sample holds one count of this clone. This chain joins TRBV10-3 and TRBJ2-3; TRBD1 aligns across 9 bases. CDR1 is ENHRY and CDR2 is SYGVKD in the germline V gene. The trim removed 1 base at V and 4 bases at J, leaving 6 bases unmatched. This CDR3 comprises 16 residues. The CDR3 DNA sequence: TGTGCCATCAGTGAGTGGGGGGACAGGGCTGCAGATACGCAGTATTTT. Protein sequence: CAISEWGDRAADTQYF.

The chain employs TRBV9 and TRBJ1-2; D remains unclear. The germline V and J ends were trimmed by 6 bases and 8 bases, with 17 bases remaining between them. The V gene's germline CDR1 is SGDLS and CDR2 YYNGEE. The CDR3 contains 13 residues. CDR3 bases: TGTGCCAGCACCCTCGGCGGGGATATGGGCTACACCTTC. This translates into CASTLGGDMGYTF.

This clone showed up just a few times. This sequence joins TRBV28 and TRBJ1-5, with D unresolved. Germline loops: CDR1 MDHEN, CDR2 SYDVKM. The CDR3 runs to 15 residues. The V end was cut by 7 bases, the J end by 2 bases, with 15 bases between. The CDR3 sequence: CASNSAWQGNQPQHF. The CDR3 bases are TGTGCCAGCAATTCGGCCTGGCAGGGCAATCAGCCCCAGCATTTT.

This CDR3 is CASSEPGQPTETQYF. The CDR3 DNA follows: TGTGCCAGCAGCGAACCGGGACAGCCCACGGAGACCCAGTACTTC. The J gene is TRBJ2-5, the V gene TRBV6-1; 7 bases agree with TRBD1. Germline V lookup: CDR1 MNHNS, CDR2 SASEGT. The CDR3 contains 15 residues. J was trimmed by 5 bases and V by 6 bases; bases with no gene match: 12.

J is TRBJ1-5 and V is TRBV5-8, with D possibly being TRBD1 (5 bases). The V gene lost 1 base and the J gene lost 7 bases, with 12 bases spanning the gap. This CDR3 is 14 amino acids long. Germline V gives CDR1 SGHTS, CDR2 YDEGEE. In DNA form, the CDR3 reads TGTGCCAGCAGCTTGATGGGGGGGAGACAGCCCCAGCATTTT. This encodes CASSLMGGRQPQHF.

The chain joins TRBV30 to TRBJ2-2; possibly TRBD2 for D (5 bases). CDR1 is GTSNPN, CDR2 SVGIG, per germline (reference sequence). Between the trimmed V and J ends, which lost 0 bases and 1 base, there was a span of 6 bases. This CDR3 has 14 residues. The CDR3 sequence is CAWSVGVNTGELFF. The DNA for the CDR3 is TGTGCCTGGAGTGTCGGGGTGAACACCGGGGAGCTGTTTTTT.

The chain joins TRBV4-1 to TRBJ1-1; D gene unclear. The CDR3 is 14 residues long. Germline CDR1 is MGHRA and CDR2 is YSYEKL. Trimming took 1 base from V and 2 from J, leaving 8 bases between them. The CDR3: CASSQVAGNTEAFF. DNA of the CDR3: TGCGCCAGCAGCCAAGTAGCGGGCAACACTGAAGCTTTCTTT.

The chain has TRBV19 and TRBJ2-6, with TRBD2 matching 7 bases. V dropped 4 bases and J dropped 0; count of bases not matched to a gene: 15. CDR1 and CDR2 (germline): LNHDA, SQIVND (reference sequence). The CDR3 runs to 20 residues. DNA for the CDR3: TGTGCCAGTAGTAGTATGGGGGGGGGACGGCGAATCTCTGGGGCCAACGTCCTGACTTTC. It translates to CASSSMGGGRRISGANVLTF.

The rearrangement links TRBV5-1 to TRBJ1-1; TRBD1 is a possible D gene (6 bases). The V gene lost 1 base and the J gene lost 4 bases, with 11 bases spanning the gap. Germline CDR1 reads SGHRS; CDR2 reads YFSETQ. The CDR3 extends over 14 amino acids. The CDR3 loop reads CASSLYRETTEAFF. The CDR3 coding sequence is TGCGCCAGCAGCTTGTACAGGGAGACCACTGAAGCTTTCTTT.

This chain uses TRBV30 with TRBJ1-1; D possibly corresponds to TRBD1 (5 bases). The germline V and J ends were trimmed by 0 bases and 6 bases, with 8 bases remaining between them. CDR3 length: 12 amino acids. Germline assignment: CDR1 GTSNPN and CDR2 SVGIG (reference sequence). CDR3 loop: CAWSVGGAEAFF. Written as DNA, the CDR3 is TGTGCCTGGAGTGTAGGAGGGGCTGAAGCTTTCTTT.

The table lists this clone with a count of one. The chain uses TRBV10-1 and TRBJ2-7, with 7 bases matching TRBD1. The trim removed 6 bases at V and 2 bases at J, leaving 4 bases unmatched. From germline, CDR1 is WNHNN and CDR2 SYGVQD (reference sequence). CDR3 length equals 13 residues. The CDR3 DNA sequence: TGCGCCAGCAGCGAGACAGGGACCTACGAGCAGTACTTC. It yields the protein CASSETGTYEQYF.

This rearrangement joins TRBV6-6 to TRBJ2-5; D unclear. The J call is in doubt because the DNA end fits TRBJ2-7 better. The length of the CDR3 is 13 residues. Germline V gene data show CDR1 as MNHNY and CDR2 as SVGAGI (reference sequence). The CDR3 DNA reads TGTGCCAGCAGTTACTCGAACTCCTACGAGCAGTACTTC. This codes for CASSYSNSYEQYF.